One sample yielded the 23 T cell receptor beta chains listed below, sequenced in a study of blood T cell repertoires in COVID-19. Only in-frame clones appear in the TCRdb table, and some are missing; sequencing was by immunoSEQ multiplex PCR. Here the sample spans 100,000 to 150,000 clones, roughly 85% being singletons. Sequencing used peripheral blood. These receptors were taken from an elderly woman with COVID-19, enrolled during active disease.

The rearrangement uses TRBV4-2 and TRBJ2-6, with 11 bases identical to TRBD1. Germline-derived CDR1 and CDR2 are LGHNA and YNFKEQ. J gave up 0 bases and V 4 bases, and 5 bases lay outside the gene matches. This CDR3 spans 18 amino acids. This CDR3 reads CASSLRDRGNSGANVLTF. For the CDR3, the DNA is TGTGCCAGCAGCCTCCGGGACAGGGGGAACTCTGGGGCCAACGTCCTGACTTTC.

The J gene is TRBJ2-7, the V gene TRBV2; 8 bases map to TRBD2. The CDR3 is 13 residues long. CDR1 and CDR2 (germline): SNHLY, FYNNEI. V gave up 7 bases and J gave up 3 bases; unmatched junction bases: 5. CDR3 sequence: CASKSGSNYEQYF. The CDR3 DNA is TGTGCCAGCAAAAGCGGGAGTAACTACGAGCAGTACTTC.

The chain carries TRBV18 and TRBJ2-1; 9 bases agree with TRBD2. This CDR3 comprises 15 residues. V shed 5 bases, J shed 4 bases, and the junction held 6 bases outside the gene matches. Germline loops: CDR1 KGHSH, CDR2 LQKENI. CDR3 loop: CASSALAGFYNEQFF. DNA of the CDR3: TGTGCCAGCTCAGCCCTAGCGGGATTTTACAATGAGCAGTTCTTC.

The V and J genes are TRBV7-8 and TRBJ1-1; D might be TRBD1 (6 bases). The germline V gene encodes CDR1 SGHVS and CDR2 FQNEAQ. The CDR3 spans 15 residues. Trimming removed 5 bases at V and 6 bases at J, with 19 bases between. In nucleotides, the CDR3 is TGTGCCAGCAGCCCAGACAGGTCCCGTCAATCTGAAGCTTTCTTT. This sequence encodes CASSPDRSRQSEAFF.

The J gene is TRBJ2-7, the V gene TRBV2; 16 positions agree with TRBD2. This CDR3 has 18 amino acids. Germline assignment: CDR1 SNHLY and CDR2 FYNNEI. With V trimmed by 3 bases and J by 5 bases, 10 bases remained unmatched. Here the CDR3 DNA reads TGTGCCAGCAGTGAGAGGGGACTAGCGGGAGGGCCAAGGGACGAGCAGTACTTC. It encodes CASSERGLAGGPRDEQYF. Based on the CDR3 plus reference TRBV2 and TRBJ2-7, the full variable domain is EPEVTQTPSHQVTQMGQEVILRCVPISNHLYFYWYRQILGQKVEFLVSFYNNEISEKSEIFDDQFSVERPDGSNFTLKIRSTKLEDSAMYFCASSERGLAGGPRDEQYFGPGTRLTVT.

The CDR3 nucleotides are TGCGCCAGCAGCTTGGAAGGACAGGGATCGGGGGGCTACACCTTC. Protein sequence: CASSLEGQGSGGYTF. The V and J genes are TRBV5-1 and TRBJ1-2; 8 bases are shared with TRBD1. Germline lookup yields CDR1 SGHRS and CDR2 YFSETQ. The J segment lost 8 bases and the V segment lost 0 bases, leaving 9 bases of the junction unmatched. This CDR3 is built from 15 residues.

The V and J genes are TRBV3-1 (or the pseudogene TRBV3-2) and TRBJ2-7; D possibly corresponds to TRBD1 (5 bases). V gave up 4 bases and J gave up 0 bases, with 7 bases separating them. The CDR3 covers 13 residues. Germline V lookup: CDR1 LGHDT, CDR2 YNNKEL (reference sequence). The CDR3 nucleotides read TGTGCCAGCAGCCCACAGGTCTCCTACGAGCAGTACTTC. Its protein product is CASSPQVSYEQYF.

The CDR3 region is CASSPWGGSPQETQYF. The CDR3 nucleotides are TGTGCCAGCAGCCCATGGGGCGGGAGTCCACAAGAGACCCAGTACTTC. This rearrangement joins TRBV9 to TRBJ2-5, with 7 bases aligning to TRBD2. The CDR3 is made up of 16 amino acids. Trimming cost V 4 bases and J 2 bases; bases outside gene matches: 11. Germline assignment: CDR1 SGDLS and CDR2 YYNGEE.

CDR3 bases: TGTGCCAGCAGCTTGCCCAGGGATGGCTACACCTTC. Amino acids: CASSLPRDGYTF. The J gene is TRBJ1-2, the V gene TRBV28; maybe TRBD1 (5 bases). The CDR3 totals 12 residues. Germline V gene lookup returns CDR1 MDHEN and CDR2 SYDVKM. V lost 6 bases and J lost 6, with 11 bases in between.

V gene TRBV7-2 combines with J gene TRBJ2-3, with 7 bases lining up with TRBD1. The CDR3 contains 14 residues. Trimming cost V 5 bases and J 1 base; bases outside gene matches: 3. Germline V CDR1 and CDR2: SGHTA, FQGNSA. The CDR3 region has the DNA TGTGCCAGCAGCGTACAGGGGCGCACAGATACGCAGTATTTT. Translating gives CASSVQGRTDTQYF. Using reference TRBV7-2 and TRBJ2-3 for the parts outside the CDR3, the full variable domain is GAGVSQSPSNKVTEKGKDVELRCDPISGHTALYWYRQSLGQGLEFLIYFQGNSAPDKSGLPSDRFSAERTGGSVSTLTIQRTQQEDSAVYLCASSVQGRTDTQYFGPGTRLTVL.

The chain joins TRBV27 to TRBJ2-4, with 7 bases lining up with TRBD1. V shed 5 bases, J shed 6 bases, and the junction held 7 bases outside the gene matches. This CDR3 has 14 amino acids. The V gene's germline CDR1 is MNHEY and CDR2 SMNVEV (reference sequence). CDR3 protein: CASSPRDSLNIQYF. DNA of the CDR3: TGTGCCAGCAGTCCCCGGGACAGCCTAAACATTCAGTACTTC.

This chain connects TRBV19 to TRBJ2-1; 7 bases are shared with TRBD2. The CDR3 is 12 amino acids. V shed 3 bases and J 10 bases; nucleotides not matched to a gene: 3. Germline loops: CDR1 LNHDA, CDR2 SQIVND (reference sequence). The CDR3 coding sequence is TGTGCCAGTAGTATGGGGGGGAGAGAGCAGTTCTTC. It specifies CASSMGGREQFF. Combining the CDR3 with reference TRBV19 and TRBJ2-1 gives the whole variable domain DGGITQSPKYLFRKEGQNVTLSCEQNLNHDAMYWYRQDPGQGLRLIYYSQIVNDFQKGDIAEGYSVSREKKESFPLTVTSAQKNPTAFYLCASSMGGREQFFGPGTRLTVL.

The rearrangement joins TRBV19 to TRBJ1-5; 10 nucleotides align to TRBD1. The CDR3 sequence is 15 residues long. From germline, CDR1 is LNHDA and CDR2 SQIVND (reference sequence). Trimming at V came to 0 bases and at J to 6 bases, leaving 2 bases not matched to a gene. The CDR3 region has the DNA TGTGCCAGTAGTATAGAAGGGACAGGGGTTCAGCCCCAGCATTTT. Translating gives CASSIEGTGVQPQHF. The whole variable domain, filled in from reference TRBV19 and TRBJ1-5, reads DGGITQSPKYLFRKEGQNVTLSCEQNLNHDAMYWYRQDPGQGLRLIYYSQIVNDFQKGDIAEGYSVSREKKESFPLTVTSAQKNPTAFYLCASSIEGTGVQPQHFGDGTRLSIL.

The J gene is TRBJ2-7, the V gene TRBV3-1 (or the pseudogene TRBV3-2); TRBD1 matches 11 bases. V dropped 3 bases and J dropped 4; count of bases not matched to a gene: 11. The CDR3 runs 17 residues. Per the germline V gene, CDR1 is LGHDT and CDR2 is YNNKEL (reference sequence). The CDR3 DNA sequence: TGTGCCAGCAGCCATCGGGGACAGGGGGGAAAAGATTACGAGCAGTACTTC. Its protein is CASSHRGQGGKDYEQYF.

The chain links TRBV2 to TRBJ1-4; no reliable D call. Per the germline V gene, CDR1 is SNHLY and CDR2 is FYNNEI. CDR3 length: 14 amino acids. Trimming shortened V by 3 bases and J by 4 bases, and 9 bases separated the two germline ends. DNA of the CDR3: TGTGCCAGCAGTGAGAGAGGACTTAATGAAAAACTGTTTTTT. Amino acid sequence: CASSERGLNEKLFF.

The rearrangement joins TRBV5-6 to TRBJ1-3; 9 bases line up with TRBD1. The CDR3 length is 17 residues. V dropped 0 bases and J dropped 0; count of bases not matched to a gene: 4. Germline loops: CDR1 SGHDT, CDR2 YYEEEE. The CDR3, as DNA: TGTGCCAGCAGCTTGGATTCGGGACAGGGCTCTGGAAACACCATATATTTT. Translating gives CASSLDSGQGSGNTIYF.

The chain couples TRBV7-3 to TRBJ2-6; no definite D call. The CDR3 is 13 amino acids. Germline values: CDR1 SGHTA, CDR2 FQGTGA. Trimming removed 5 bases at V and 4 bases at J, with 6 bases between. As DNA, the CDR3 is TGTGCCAGCAGCGTTTCGGGGGCCAACGTCCTGACTTTC. Amino acid sequence: CASSVSGANVLTF.

The chain has TRBV24-1 and TRBJ2-3; weak D call: TRBD1 (5 bases). Germline values: CDR1 KGHDR, CDR2 SFDVKD. This CDR3 contains 15 residues. Trimming cost V 3 bases and J 2 bases, with 11 bases left between them. CDR3 in amino acids: CATSDGVRATDTQYF. The CDR3 DNA follows: TGTGCCACCAGTGATGGGGTCAGGGCCACAGATACGCAGTATTTT.

The chain joins TRBV4-2 to TRBJ2-1; tentative D call: TRBD2 (7 bases). The V end was cut by 4 bases, the J end by 7 bases, with 20 bases between. The CDR3 is made up of 16 amino acids. Germline V gene data show CDR1 as LGHNA and CDR2 as YNFKEQ. The CDR3 loop is CASSPRTGRDLNEQFF. Written as DNA, the CDR3 is TGTGCCAGCAGCCCCCGAACAGGGAGGGATTTGAATGAGCAGTTCTTC.

The V gene is TRBV19, the J gene TRBJ1-4; 7 positions agree with TRBD1. The CDR3 has 14 amino acids. Germline loops: CDR1 LNHDA, CDR2 SQIVND (reference sequence). V lost 7 bases to trimming and J lost 5 bases; unmatched junction nucleotides: 7. CDR3 DNA sequence: TGTGCCAGTAAGGGGGACAGCTTAAATGAAAAACTGTTTTTT. It codes for CASKGDSLNEKLFF.

This sequence joins TRBV6-5 and TRBJ1-2; the D gene is possibly TRBD1 (6 bases). The germline V and J ends were trimmed by 2 bases and 2 bases, with 9 bases remaining between them. CDR1 MNHEY and CDR2 SVGAGI come from the germline V gene. This CDR3 has 14 amino acids. The CDR3 sequence: CASSYLQGNYGYTF. In DNA, the CDR3 is TGTGCCAGCAGTTACCTCCAGGGGAACTATGGCTACACCTTC.

The rearrangement joins TRBV19 to TRBJ2-2, with D possibly matching TRBD2 (5 bases). This CDR3 is built from 15 residues. Germline CDR1 and CDR2: LNHDA and SQIVND (reference sequence). V was clipped by 7 bases and J by 2 bases, with 14 bases between them. The DNA of the CDR3 is TGTGCCAGTACGGGGAATACAGTAAACACCGGGGAGCTGTTTTTT. Amino acid sequence: CASTGNTVNTGELFF.

This chain joins TRBV27 and TRBJ1-1, with TRBD1 identical over 11 bases. Unmatched junction bases numbered 14, after V lost 5 bases and J lost 12 bases. Germline lookup yields CDR1 MNHEY and CDR2 SMNVEV (reference sequence). The CDR3 consists of 15 residues. The CDR3 DNA follows: TGTGCCAGCAGTAACGCCCCCGGGACAGGGGGTCCATCTTTCTTT. Amino acid sequence: CASSNAPGTGGPSFF.